The entry below gives a single T cell receptor beta chain sequence along with its context. This specimen belongs to a study of OX40 agonist ivuxolimab in advanced cancers. Study at large: There were three patients with partial responses, one having hepatocellular carcinoma and two cutaneous melanoma.

Germline CDR1 reads SGHTA; CDR2 reads FQGTGA. This CDR3 spans 15 amino acids. Trimming took 4 bases from V and 5 from J, leaving 12 bases between them. Only in-frame clones appear in the TCRdb table, and some are missing; sequencing was by immunoSEQ multiplex PCR. In the table there are over 45,000 clones, 80% to 90% of which are singletons. The sample was CD4+ or CD8+ T cells sorted from blood, taken in a trial of the OX40 agonist ivuxolimab. V gene TRBV7-3 combines with J gene TRBJ2-6; D could derive from TRBD1 or TRBD2 (5 bases each). The origin of this receptor is an adult with an advanced solid tumor such as melanoma, head and neck, liver or kidney cancer. CDR3 sequence: CASSWGRGRANVLTF. The CDR3 nucleotides read TGTGCCAGCAGCTGGGGACGCGGCCGGGCCAACGTCCTGACTTTC.